Listed below are T cell receptor beta chains from one sample, sequenced in a study of early T cells in non-severe SARS-CoV-2 infection. Each CDR3 protein gets one entry after TCRdb re-called the 5' RACE reads with MiXCR. The sample lists tens of thousands of distinct CDR3 sequences, 11% to 15% occurring once. The sequenced material came from whole blood. The receptor source for this set is an adult who was a healthcare worker with PCR-confirmed SARS-CoV-2 infection or an uninfected control (not recorded which). The CDR3 runs from the conserved cysteine through the conserved F or W. The order of the fields is J gene, D gene, clone size, V gene, CDR3 protein, CDR3 DNA. The D gene is left open where the match is weak. Rows may omit the clone size; those that give it use once, few, many or a size class.

j_gene: TRBJ1-2
d_gene: -
abundance: many
v_gene: TRBV6-2/TRBV6-3
CDR3aa: CASSYSPGPRNYGYTF
CDR3nt: TGTGCCAGCAGTTACTCCCCAGGGCCGAGGAACTATGGCTACACCTTC

j_gene: TRBJ1-4
d_gene: -
abundance: many
v_gene: TRBV20-1
CDR3aa: CSARAPGAPEKLFF
CDR3nt: TGCAGTGCTCGGGCCCCCGGGGCCCCAGAAAAACTGTTTTTT

j_gene: TRBJ2-4
d_gene: TRBD1
abundance: many
v_gene: TRBV19
CDR3aa: CASSSGTGLAKNIQYF
CDR3nt: TGTGCCAGTAGTAGCGGGACAGGGCTAGCCAAAAACATTCAGTACTTC

j_gene: TRBJ1-2
d_gene: TRBD1
abundance: few
v_gene: TRBV3-1
CDR3aa: CASSPYRGGYTF
CDR3nt: TGTGCCAGCAGCCCGTACAGGGGCGGCTACACCTTC

j_gene: TRBJ2-4
d_gene: -
abundance: -
v_gene: TRBV5-6
CDR3aa: CASSAGRGAKNIQYF
CDR3nt: TGTGCCAGCAGCGCGGGACGGGGAGCCAAAAACATTCAGTACTTC

j_gene: TRBJ1-4
d_gene: TRBD1
abundance: -
v_gene: TRBV7-6
CDR3aa: CASSLGTADSNEKLFF
CDR3nt: TGTGCCAGCAGCTTGGGGACAGCCGACTCTAATGAAAAACTGTTTTTT

j_gene: TRBJ2-5
d_gene: TRBD2
abundance: few
v_gene: TRBV27
CDR3aa: CASSLTSGAQETQYF
CDR3nt: TGTGCCAGCAGTCTGACTAGCGGGGCCCAAGAGACCCAGTACTTC

j_gene: TRBJ2-1
d_gene: TRBD1
abundance: -
v_gene: TRBV14
CDR3aa: CASSHQGAYNEQFF
CDR3nt: TGTGCCAGCAGCCATCAGGGGGCATACAATGAGCAGTTCTTC

j_gene: TRBJ2-1
d_gene: -
abundance: -
v_gene: TRBV9
CDR3aa: CASSVRADEQFF
CDR3nt: TGTGCCAGCAGCGTTCGAGCTGATGAGCAGTTCTTC

j_gene: TRBJ1-4
d_gene: -
abundance: -
v_gene: TRBV7-2
CDR3aa: CASSLWSGTDEKLFF
CDR3nt: TGTGCCAGCAGCTTATGGTCCGGGACGGATGAAAAACTGTTTTTT

j_gene: TRBJ2-7
d_gene: TRBD2
abundance: many
v_gene: TRBV10-3
CDR3aa: CAISDSPGTSGAHEQYF
CDR3nt: TGTGCCATCAGTGATAGTCCCGGGACTAGCGGGGCTCACGAGCAGTACTTC

j_gene: TRBJ1-3
d_gene: -
abundance: many
v_gene: TRBV18
CDR3aa: CASSPGPPSGNTIYF
CDR3nt: TGTGCCAGCTCACCGGGACCGCCATCTGGAAACACCATATATTTT

j_gene: TRBJ1-1
d_gene: -
abundance: many
v_gene: TRBV6-5
CDR3aa: CASSYGNEAQGRAFF
CDR3nt: TGTGCCAGCAGTTACGGGAATGAGGCCCAGGGACGCGCTTTCTTT

j_gene: TRBJ2-5
d_gene: TRBD2
abundance: few
v_gene: TRBV6-2/TRBV6-3
CDR3aa: CASSWEGEETQYF
CDR3nt: TGTGCCAGCAGCTGGGAGGGAGAGGAGACCCAGTACTTC

j_gene: TRBJ2-7
d_gene: TRBD1
abundance: -
v_gene: TRBV19
CDR3aa: CASSAGTGSSYEQYF
CDR3nt: TGTGCCAGTAGTGCCGGGACAGGCAGCTCCTACGAGCAGTACTTC

j_gene: TRBJ2-7
d_gene: -
abundance: few
v_gene: TRBV7-9
CDR3aa: CASSLKGRIYEQYF
CDR3nt: TGTGCCAGCAGCCTCAAAGGACGAATCTACGAGCAGTACTTC

j_gene: TRBJ1-2
d_gene: -
abundance: -
v_gene: TRBV21-1
CDR3aa: CASSPRAGQGGGYTF
CDR3nt: TGTGCCAGCAGCCCCCGTGCGGGACAGGGAGGCGGCTACACCTTC

j_gene: TRBJ1-4
d_gene: TRBD1
abundance: few
v_gene: TRBV15
CDR3aa: CATSQRQGFGEKLFF
CDR3nt: TGTGCCACCAGCCAACGACAGGGATTCGGTGAAAAACTGTTTTTT

j_gene: TRBJ2-7
d_gene: -
abundance: -
v_gene: TRBV7-2
CDR3aa: CASSRTIAGAHEQYF
CDR3nt: TGTGCCAGCAGCCGTACTATCGCGGGGGCCCACGAGCAGTACTTC

j_gene: TRBJ2-3
d_gene: -
abundance: many
v_gene: TRBV19
CDR3aa: CASSIDPSGSTDTQYF
CDR3nt: TGTGCCAGCAGTATAGACCCGTCCGGGAGCACAGATACGCAGTATTTT

j_gene: TRBJ1-6
d_gene: -
abundance: -
v_gene: TRBV27
CDR3aa: CASSQRARITLHF
CDR3nt: TGTGCCAGCAGTCAAAGGGCCCGCATCACCCTCCACTTT

j_gene: TRBJ1-1
d_gene: TRBD1
abundance: -
v_gene: TRBV7-2
CDR3aa: CASSLGLFGTGGIIAEAFF
CDR3nt: TGTGCCAGCAGCTTAGGTTTGTTCGGGACAGGGGGCATAATAGCTGAAGCTTTCTTT

j_gene: TRBJ1-1
d_gene: -
abundance: -
v_gene: TRBV20-1
CDR3aa: CSAFQGTNTEAFF
CDR3nt: TGCAGTGCGTTCCAGGGGACCAACACTGAAGCTTTCTTT

j_gene: TRBJ2-3
d_gene: TRBD1
abundance: -
v_gene: TRBV13
CDR3aa: CASSFVDRGGTDTQYF
CDR3nt: TGTGCCAGCAGCTTTGTTGACAGGGGCGGCACAGATACGCAGTATTTT

j_gene: TRBJ2-7
d_gene: -
abundance: -
v_gene: TRBV28
CDR3aa: CASSFHLYEQYF
CDR3nt: TGTGCCAGCAGTTTTCACCTCTACGAGCAGTACTTC

j_gene: TRBJ1-5
d_gene: -
abundance: few
v_gene: TRBV28
CDR3aa: CASSSHRPQHF
CDR3nt: TGTGCCAGCAGCTCTCACCGGCCCCAGCATTTT

j_gene: TRBJ1-1
d_gene: -
abundance: few
v_gene: TRBV28
CDR3aa: CASSLPWPGKNTEAFF
CDR3nt: TGTGCCAGCAGTTTACCATGGCCAGGGAAGAACACTGAAGCTTTCTTT

j_gene: TRBJ2-2
d_gene: TRBD2
abundance: -
v_gene: TRBV5-1
CDR3aa: CASSLAGTSGSAGELFF
CDR3nt: TGCGCCAGCAGCTTGGCCGGGACTAGCGGGAGTGCCGGGGAGCTGTTTTTT

j_gene: TRBJ2-3
d_gene: TRBD1
abundance: -
v_gene: TRBV7-3
CDR3aa: CASSRPYFDRDPDTQYF
CDR3nt: TGTGCCAGCAGTCGCCCCTATTTCGACAGGGATCCAGATACGCAGTATTTT

j_gene: TRBJ2-3
d_gene: TRBD2
abundance: few
v_gene: TRBV29-1
CDR3aa: CSVPGLERTDTQYF
CDR3nt: TGCAGCGTCCCCGGACTAGAACGCACAGATACGCAGTATTTT

j_gene: TRBJ1-6
d_gene: -
abundance: -
v_gene: TRBV7-6
CDR3aa: CASSPTGGSVYNSPLHF
CDR3nt: TGTGCCAGCAGCCCAACGGGGGGATCGGTATATAATTCACCCCTCCACTTT

j_gene: TRBJ2-5
d_gene: -
abundance: -
v_gene: TRBV9
CDR3aa: CASSVHRGQETQYF
CDR3nt: TGTGCCAGCAGCGTACATAGGGGACAAGAGACCCAGTACTTC

j_gene: TRBJ2-7
d_gene: -
abundance: -
v_gene: TRBV10-3
CDR3aa: CATGDRSYEQYF
CDR3nt: TGTGCCACCGGGGACCGGTCCTACGAGCAGTACTTC

j_gene: TRBJ1-2
d_gene: -
abundance: few
v_gene: TRBV6-5
CDR3aa: CASSPGPLNYGYTF
CDR3nt: TGTGCCAGCAGCCCCGGCCCCTTAAACTATGGCTACACCTTC

j_gene: TRBJ2-7
d_gene: -
abundance: -
v_gene: TRBV27
CDR3aa: CASRLGYQQYF
CDR3nt: TGTGCCAGCAGATTAGGGTACCAGCAGTACTTC

j_gene: TRBJ2-4
d_gene: -
abundance: many
v_gene: TRBV5-5
CDR3aa: CASSLGQGENIQYF
CDR3nt: TGTGCCAGCAGCTTGGGACAAGGGGAGAACATTCAGTACTTC

j_gene: TRBJ2-5
d_gene: TRBD2
abundance: -
v_gene: TRBV5-1
CDR3aa: CASSTRLAGHETQYF
CDR3nt: TGCGCCAGCAGCACTCGACTAGCGGGCCATGAGACCCAGTACTTC

j_gene: TRBJ2-3
d_gene: -
abundance: many
v_gene: TRBV6-2/TRBV6-3
CDR3aa: CASLGLAKTTDTQYF
CDR3nt: TGTGCCAGCCTGGGACTTGCCAAGACCACAGATACGCAGTATTTT

j_gene: TRBJ2-3
d_gene: TRBD1
abundance: -
v_gene: TRBV3-1
CDR3aa: CASSQAPTGGADTQYF
CDR3nt: TGTGCCAGCAGCCAAGCACCGACAGGGGGCGCGGATACGCAGTATTTT

j_gene: TRBJ2-5
d_gene: -
abundance: few
v_gene: TRBV6-5
CDR3aa: CASSYSIGQPGAQYF
CDR3nt: TGTGCCAGCAGTTACTCGATAGGGCAGCCCGGGGCCCAGTACTTC

j_gene: TRBJ1-1
d_gene: -
abundance: -
v_gene: TRBV7-9
CDR3aa: CASSLVRTEAFF
CDR3nt: TGTGCCAGCAGCTTAGTACGCACTGAAGCTTTCTTT

j_gene: TRBJ2-3
d_gene: -
abundance: few
v_gene: TRBV5-1
CDR3aa: CASSSQQGYTDTQYF
CDR3nt: TGCGCCAGCAGCTCCCAACAGGGCTACACAGATACGCAGTATTTT

j_gene: TRBJ2-5
d_gene: -
abundance: few
v_gene: TRBV7-9
CDR3aa: CASTLGETQYF
CDR3nt: TGTGCCAGCACGCTAGGGGAGACCCAGTACTTC

j_gene: TRBJ1-4
d_gene: -
abundance: few
v_gene: TRBV7-2
CDR3aa: CASSPRGGSGEKLFF
CDR3nt: TGTGCCAGCAGCCCCCGTGGGGGTTCGGGGGAAAAACTGTTTTTT

j_gene: TRBJ2-7
d_gene: TRBD2
abundance: -
v_gene: TRBV10-3
CDR3aa: CAISEGTSGYEQYF
CDR3nt: TGTGCCATCAGTGAGGGGACTAGCGGCTACGAGCAGTACTTC

j_gene: TRBJ1-1
d_gene: -
abundance: many
v_gene: TRBV30
CDR3aa: CAWILVTEAFF
CDR3nt: TGTGCCTGGATCTTGGTCACTGAAGCTTTCTTT

j_gene: TRBJ2-7
d_gene: -
abundance: -
v_gene: TRBV6-5
CDR3aa: CASSYSRVSREQYF
CDR3nt: TGTGCCAGCAGTTATAGTCGAGTCTCGAGGGAGCAGTACTTC

j_gene: TRBJ1-4
d_gene: -
abundance: -
v_gene: TRBV18
CDR3aa: CASSPYRLGGDEKLFF
CDR3nt: TGTGCCAGCTCACCCTACCGCCTCGGAGGGGATGAAAAACTGTTTTTT

j_gene: TRBJ1-3
d_gene: -
abundance: once
v_gene: TRBV6-5
CDR3aa: CASSYSRMGRRGNTIYF
CDR3nt: TGTGCCAGCAGTTACTCGAGAATGGGGAGAAGGGGAAACACCATATATTTT

j_gene: TRBJ2-1
d_gene: -
abundance: few
v_gene: TRBV29-1
CDR3aa: CSVEPRTVGEQFF
CDR3nt: TGCAGCGTTGAACCCCGGACAGTAGGTGAGCAGTTCTTC

j_gene: TRBJ2-7
d_gene: -
abundance: -
v_gene: TRBV6-6
CDR3aa: CASSYSQGAYEQYF
CDR3nt: TGTGCCAGCAGTTACTCGCAGGGCGCCTACGAGCAGTACTTC

j_gene: TRBJ2-7
d_gene: TRBD2
abundance: few
v_gene: TRBV7-9
CDR3aa: CASSPPAGEEQYF
CDR3nt: TGTGCCAGCAGCCCCCCGGCGGGGGAAGAGCAGTACTTC

j_gene: TRBJ2-2
d_gene: -
abundance: many
v_gene: TRBV6-4
CDR3aa: CASSQGETGELFF
CDR3nt: TGTGCCAGCAGTCAGGGAGAGACCGGGGAGCTGTTTTTT